This T cell receptor beta chain was retrieved from a study of blood T cells in healthy people across ages. The authors drew approximately 10 milliliters of peripheral blood from each donor. Total RNA, at least 6 micrograms per sample, came from PBMCs. The use of a sample-barcoded 5' primer and a J-beta primer mix characterized a second PCR of roughly 7 to 11 cycles. Sequencing recovered at least 2.5 million CDR3-containing paired-end reads from each sample. A single record per CDR3 protein comes from TCRdb applying MiXCR to the 5' RACE reads. Of about 970,000 distinct CDR3 sequences in the sample, 45% to 60% were seen once. Overall study findings and caveats: Older age went with lower TCR beta diversity per million T cells, in a roughly linear way.

As regards this clonotype: Antigen specificity is unknown.

In germline, CDR1 is SEHNR, CDR2 FQNEAQ (reference sequence). V gave up 4 bases and J gave up 0 bases, with 11 bases separating them. CDR3 length: 15 amino acids. The chain employs TRBV7-9 and TRBJ2-3; D not certain. This receptor was obtained from a woman between 55 and 75 years old in good health. What was sequenced was blood. The CDR3 nucleotides read TGTGCCAGCAGCTGGGCAGGAACTAGCACAGATACGCAGTATTTT. Its translation: CASSWAGTSTDTQYF.